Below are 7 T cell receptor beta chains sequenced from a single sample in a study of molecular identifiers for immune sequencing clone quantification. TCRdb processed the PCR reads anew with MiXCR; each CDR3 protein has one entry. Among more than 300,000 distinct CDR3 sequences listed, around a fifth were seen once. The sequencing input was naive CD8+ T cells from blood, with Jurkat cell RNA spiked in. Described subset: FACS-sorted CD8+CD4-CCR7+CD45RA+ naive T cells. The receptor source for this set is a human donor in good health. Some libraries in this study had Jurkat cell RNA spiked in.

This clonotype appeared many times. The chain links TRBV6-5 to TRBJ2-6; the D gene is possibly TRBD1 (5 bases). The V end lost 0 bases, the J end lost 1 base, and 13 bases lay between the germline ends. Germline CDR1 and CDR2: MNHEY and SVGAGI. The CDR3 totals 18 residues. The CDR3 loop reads CASSYSRGETSGANVLTF. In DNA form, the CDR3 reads TGTGCCAGCAGTTACTCAAGGGGCGAAACATCTGGGGCCAACGTCCTGACTTTC.

The CDR3 sequence is CASSPRTQPGEQYF. In nucleotides, the CDR3 is TGTGCCAGCAGTCCCAGGACACAGCCTGGTGAGCAGTACTTC. The V call is TRBV27, the J call TRBJ2-7; weak D call: TRBD1 (5 bases). The CDR3 is 14 residues long. Germline lookup yields CDR1 MNHEY and CDR2 SMNVEV (reference sequence). Trimming shortened V by 5 bases and J by 7 bases, and 18 bases separated the two germline ends.

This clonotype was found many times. CDR3 loop: CASSQDREEAGESEFF. The CDR3 coding sequence is TGCGCCAGCAGCCAAGATAGAGAAGAAGCGGGGGAGTCTGAGTTCTTC. The chain is built from TRBV4-3 and TRBJ2-1; TRBD2 matches 8 bases. CDR3 length: 16 residues. V shed 0 bases, J shed 14 bases, and the junction held 15 bases outside the gene matches. Germline V gives CDR1 LGHNA, CDR2 YSLEER.

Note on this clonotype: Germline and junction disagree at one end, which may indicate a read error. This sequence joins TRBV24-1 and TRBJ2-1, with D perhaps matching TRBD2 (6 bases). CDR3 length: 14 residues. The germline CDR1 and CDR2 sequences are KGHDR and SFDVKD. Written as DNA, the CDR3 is TGTGCCTCCAGTGATACACCGGGAGATAATGAGCAGTTCTTC. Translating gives CASSDTPGDNEQFF.

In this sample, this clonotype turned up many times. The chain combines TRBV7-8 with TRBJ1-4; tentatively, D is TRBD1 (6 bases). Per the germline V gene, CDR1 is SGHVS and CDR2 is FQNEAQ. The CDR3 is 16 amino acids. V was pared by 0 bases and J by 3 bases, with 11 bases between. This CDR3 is CASSLAWAGANEKLFF. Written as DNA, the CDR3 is TGTGCCAGCAGCTTAGCGTGGGCAGGGGCTAATGAAAAACTGTTTTTT.

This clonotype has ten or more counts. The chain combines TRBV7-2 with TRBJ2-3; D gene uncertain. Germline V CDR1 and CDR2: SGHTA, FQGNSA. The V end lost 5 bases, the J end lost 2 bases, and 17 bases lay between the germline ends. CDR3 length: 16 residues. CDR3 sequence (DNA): TGTGCCAGCAGCCTGGGCACCGACCCCTTCACAGATACGCAGTATTTT. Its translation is CASSLGTDPFTDTQYF.

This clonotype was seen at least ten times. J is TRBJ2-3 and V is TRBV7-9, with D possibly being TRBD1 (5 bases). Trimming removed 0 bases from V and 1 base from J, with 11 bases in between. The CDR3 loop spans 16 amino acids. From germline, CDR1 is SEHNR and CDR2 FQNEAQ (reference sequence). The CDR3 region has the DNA TGTGCCAGCAGCTTAGCCCCAGGGTTTGGCACAGATACGCAGTATTTT. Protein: CASSLAPGFGTDTQYF.